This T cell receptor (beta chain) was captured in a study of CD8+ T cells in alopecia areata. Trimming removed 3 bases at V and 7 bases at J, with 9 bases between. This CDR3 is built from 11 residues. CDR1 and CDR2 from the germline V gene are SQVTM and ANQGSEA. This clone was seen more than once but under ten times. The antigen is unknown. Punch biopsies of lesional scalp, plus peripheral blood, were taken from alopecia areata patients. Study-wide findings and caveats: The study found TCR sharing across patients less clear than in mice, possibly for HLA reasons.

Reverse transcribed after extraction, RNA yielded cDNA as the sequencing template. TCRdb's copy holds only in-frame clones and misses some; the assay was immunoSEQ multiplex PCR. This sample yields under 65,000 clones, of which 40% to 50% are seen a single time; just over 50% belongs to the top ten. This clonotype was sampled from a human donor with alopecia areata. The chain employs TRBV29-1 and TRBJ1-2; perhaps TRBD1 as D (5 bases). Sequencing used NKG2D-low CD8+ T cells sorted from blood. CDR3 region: CSVEGEVGYTF. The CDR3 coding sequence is TGCAGCGTTGAGGGGGAGGTTGGCTACACCTTC. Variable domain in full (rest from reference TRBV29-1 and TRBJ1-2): SAVISQKPSRDICQRGTSLTIQCQVDSQVTMMFWYRQQPGQSLTLIATANQGSEATYESGFVIDKFPISRPNLTFSTLTVSNMSPEDSSIYLCSVEGEVGYTFGSGTRLTVV.